This T cell receptor (beta chain) appears in the sequencing data of a study of blood T cell repertoires in COVID-19. Whole-study context: Sample material is recorded as cDNA or gDNA derived from T cells, B-cell-depleted T cells, or PBMCs.

The authors' processing: Estimation of nucleated cell counts relied on the amplification of reference gene primers. Data came from immunoSEQ multiplex PCR; TCRdb stores just in-frame clones and leaves some out. The V and J calls and the clone size are those of that table, but D and trimming were determined from the DNA. The table shows tens of thousands of clones, with about 88% occurring only once. The V end lost 6 bases, the J end lost 7 bases, and 13 bases lay between the germline ends. The CDR3 sequence is 13 residues long. Sequencing was carried out using peripheral blood. The rearrangement joins TRBV12-3 or TRBV12-4 to TRBJ1-5; D call uncertain. The source is a man aged 70 or older with acute or convalescent COVID-19. The CDR3 DNA follows: TGTGCCAGCAGCGTAGCTCGTGAACAGCCCCAGCATTTT. Translating gives CASSVAREQPQHF.